The 10 T cell receptor beta chains below come from one sample, sequenced in a study of identical twins. A single record per CDR3 protein comes from TCRdb applying MiXCR to the 5' RACE reads. This table holds 550,000 to 700,000 distinct CDR3 sequences, 9.6% found once. These records were also assigned to another study, of yellow fever vaccine responses in identical twins.

The sample consisted of PBMCs. The receptors shown here come from a young woman in good health.

This clonotype was seen at least ten times. The chain employs TRBV29-1 and TRBJ2-7; D may be TRBD2 (5 bases). The CDR3 consists of 13 residues. The germline V and J ends were trimmed by 5 bases and 5 bases, with 16 bases remaining between them. In germline, CDR1 is SQVTM, CDR2 ANQGSEA. For the CDR3, the DNA is TGCAGCGTTTCAGGCCAGAGGGCGGACGAGCAGTACTTC. It yields the protein CSVSGQRADEQYF.

Concerning this clonotype itself: The junction differs from germline at one of its ends, possibly a read error. The chain links TRBV5-8 to TRBJ2-3, with TRBD2 matching over 10 bases. CDR1 is SGHTS and CDR2 is YDEGEE in the germline V gene. The CDR3 has 17 residues. The CDR3 bases are TGTGGCAGCAGCTTGCGCCTAGCGGGGGTTGGGACAGATACGCAGTATTTT. Translated: CGSSLRLAGVGTDTQYF.

V gene TRBV7-6 combines with J gene TRBJ2-5; D perhaps matches TRBD2 (5 bases). V was pared by 5 bases and J by 4 bases, with 14 bases between. Germline-derived CDR1 and CDR2 are SGHVS and FNYEAQ. The CDR3 contains 14 residues. DNA of the CDR3: TGTGCCAGCAGCCTCGGACTCCCGCCAGAGACCCAGTACTTC. It yields the protein CASSLGLPPETQYF. Drawing the rest from reference TRBV7-6 and TRBJ2-5, the complete variable domain is GAGVSQSPRYKVTKRGQDVALRCDPISGHVSLYWYRQALGQGPEFLTYFNYEAQQDKSGLPNDRFSAERPEGSISTLTIQRTEQRDSAMYRCASSLGLPPETQYFGPGTRLLVL.

Many counts were recorded for this clonotype. This chain links TRBV9 with TRBJ2-7, with 8 nucleotides matching TRBD1. The J segment lost 2 bases and the V segment lost 0 bases, leaving 7 bases of the junction unmatched. Per germline, CDR1 SGDLS and CDR2 YYNGEE. This CDR3 contains 16 residues. The CDR3 is CASSVAGDRSTYEQYF. CDR3 coding DNA: TGTGCCAGCAGCGTAGCTGGGGACAGGTCTACCTACGAGCAGTACTTC.

This clonotype was observed many times. The chain combines TRBV4-3 with TRBJ2-7; possible D gene TRBD2, 5 bases. This CDR3 contains 15 residues. The V gene lost 0 bases and the J gene lost 0 bases, with 9 bases spanning the gap. Germline-derived CDR1 and CDR2 are LGHNA and YSLEER. CDR3 DNA: TGCGCCAGCAGCCAAGATTCGGGGTTCTCCTACGAGCAGTACTTC. Translation: CASSQDSGFSYEQYF.

V usage is TRBV24-1 and J usage is TRBJ2-3; perhaps TRBD2 as D (6 bases). Per germline, CDR1 KGHDR and CDR2 SFDVKD. The CDR3 spans 18 residues. The V gene lost 5 bases and the J gene lost 2 bases, with 22 bases spanning the gap. The CDR3 coding sequence is TGTGCCACCAGTGTTCGTGGCGGGGTAGGAGGGGACACAGATACGCAGTATTTT. Encoded protein: CATSVRGGVGGDTDTQYF.

This clonotype was detected many times. CDR3 loop: CASSQSLDGYGYTF. CDR3 DNA sequence: TGCGCCAGCAGCCAATCCCTGGACGGCTATGGCTACACCTTC. The V call is TRBV4-1, the J call TRBJ1-2; D is unclear. Looked up from germline, CDR1 is MGHRA and CDR2 is YSYEKL. CDR3 length: 14 amino acids. The V end lost 2 bases, the J end lost 4 bases, and 11 bases lay between the germline ends.

This clonotype has a count of ten or more. V usage is TRBV28 and J usage is TRBJ2-5; the D gene is possibly TRBD1 (6 bases). Trimming removed 10 bases from V and 2 bases from J, with 11 bases in between. From germline, CDR1 is MDHEN and CDR2 SYDVKM. This CDR3 is built from 12 residues. This CDR3 reads CANGTTQETQYF. CDR3 sequence (DNA): TGTGCCAACGGGACAACACAAGAGACCCAGTACTTC.

This rearrangement joins TRBV7-2 to TRBJ1-5; possibly TRBD1 for D (6 bases). Between the trimmed V and J ends, which lost 5 bases and 7 bases, there was a span of 15 bases. The CDR3 sequence is 14 residues long. Germline-derived CDR1 and CDR2 are SGHTA and FQGNSA. The CDR3 coding sequence is TGTGCCAGCAGCAGTGCAGGGGCCCACCAGCCCCAGCATTTT. This encodes CASSSAGAHQPQHF.

This clonotype was detected a few times. This chain joins TRBV18 and TRBJ2-6, with 9 bases aligning to TRBD2. The CDR3 runs to 18 residues. The germline CDR1 and CDR2 sequences are KGHSH and LQKENI. J was trimmed by 8 bases and V by 3 bases; bases with no gene match: 14. The CDR3: CASSPLVLGASGTNVLTF. CDR3 DNA sequence: TGTGCCAGCTCACCCCTCGTCTTAGGGGCTAGCGGGACCAACGTCCTGACTTTC. Full variable domain (missing parts from reference TRBV18 and TRBJ2-6): NAGVMQNPRHLVRRRGQEARLRCSPMKGHSHVYWYRQLPEEGLKFMVYLQKENIIDESGMPKERFSAEFPKEGPSILRIQQVVRGDSAAYFCASSPLVLGASGTNVLTFGAGSRLTVL.